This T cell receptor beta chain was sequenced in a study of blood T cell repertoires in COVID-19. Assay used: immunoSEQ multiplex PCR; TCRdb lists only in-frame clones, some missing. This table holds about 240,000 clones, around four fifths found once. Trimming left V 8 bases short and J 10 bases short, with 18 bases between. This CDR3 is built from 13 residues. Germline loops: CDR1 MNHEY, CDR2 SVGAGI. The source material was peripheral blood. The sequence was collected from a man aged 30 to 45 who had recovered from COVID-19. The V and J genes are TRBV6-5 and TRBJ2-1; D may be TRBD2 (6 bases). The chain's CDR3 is CASPPPGRREQFF. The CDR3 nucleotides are TGTGCCAGCCCCCCTCCGGGGAGGCGCGAGCAGTTCTTC.